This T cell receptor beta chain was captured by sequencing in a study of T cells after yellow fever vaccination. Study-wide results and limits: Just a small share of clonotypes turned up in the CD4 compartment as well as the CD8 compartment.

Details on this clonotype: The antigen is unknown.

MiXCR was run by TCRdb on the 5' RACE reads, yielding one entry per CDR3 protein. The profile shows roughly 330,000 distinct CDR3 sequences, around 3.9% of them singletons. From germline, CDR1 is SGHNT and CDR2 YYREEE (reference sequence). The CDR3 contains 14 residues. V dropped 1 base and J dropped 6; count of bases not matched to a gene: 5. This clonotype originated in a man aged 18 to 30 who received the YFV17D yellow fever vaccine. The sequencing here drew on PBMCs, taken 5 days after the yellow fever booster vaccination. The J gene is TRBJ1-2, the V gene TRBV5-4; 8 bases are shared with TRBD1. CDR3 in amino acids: CASSLSGGKNGYTF. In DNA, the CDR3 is TGTGCCAGCAGCTTGTCAGGGGGCAAAAATGGCTACACCTTC.